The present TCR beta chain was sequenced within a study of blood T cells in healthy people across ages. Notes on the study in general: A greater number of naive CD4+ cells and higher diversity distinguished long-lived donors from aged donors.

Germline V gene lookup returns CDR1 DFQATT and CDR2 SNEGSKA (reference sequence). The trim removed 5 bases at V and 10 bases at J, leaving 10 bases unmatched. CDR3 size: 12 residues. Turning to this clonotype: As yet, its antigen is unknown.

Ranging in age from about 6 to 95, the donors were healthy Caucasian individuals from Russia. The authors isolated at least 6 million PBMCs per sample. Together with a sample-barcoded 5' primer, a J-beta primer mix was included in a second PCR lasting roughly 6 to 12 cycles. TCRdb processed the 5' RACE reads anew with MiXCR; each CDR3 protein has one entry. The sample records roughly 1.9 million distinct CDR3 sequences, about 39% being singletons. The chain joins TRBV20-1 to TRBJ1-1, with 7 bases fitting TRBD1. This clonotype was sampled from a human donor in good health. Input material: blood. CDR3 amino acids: CSALNRGEVAFF. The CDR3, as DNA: TGCAGTGCTTTGAACAGGGGAGAAGTAGCTTTCTTT.